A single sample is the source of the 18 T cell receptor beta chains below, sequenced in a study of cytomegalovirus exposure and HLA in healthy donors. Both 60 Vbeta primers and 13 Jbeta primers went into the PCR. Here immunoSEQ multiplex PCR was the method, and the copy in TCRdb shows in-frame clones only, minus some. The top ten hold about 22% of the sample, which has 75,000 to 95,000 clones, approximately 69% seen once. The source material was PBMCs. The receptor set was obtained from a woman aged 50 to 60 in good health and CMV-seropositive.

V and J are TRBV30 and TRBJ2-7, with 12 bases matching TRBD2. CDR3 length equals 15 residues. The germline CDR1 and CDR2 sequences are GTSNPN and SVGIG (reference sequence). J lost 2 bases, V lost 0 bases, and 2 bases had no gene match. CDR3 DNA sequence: TGTGCCTGGAGTGTTTGGACTAGCGGGGCCTACGAGCAGTACTTC. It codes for CAWSVWTSGAYEQYF.

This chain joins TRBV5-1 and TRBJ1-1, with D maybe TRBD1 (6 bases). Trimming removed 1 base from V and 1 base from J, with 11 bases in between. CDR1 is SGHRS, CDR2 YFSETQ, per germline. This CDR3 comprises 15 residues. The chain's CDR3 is CASSLIGGPNTEAFF. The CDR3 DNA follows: TGCGCCAGCAGCTTGATCGGGGGGCCGAACACTGAAGCTTTCTTT.

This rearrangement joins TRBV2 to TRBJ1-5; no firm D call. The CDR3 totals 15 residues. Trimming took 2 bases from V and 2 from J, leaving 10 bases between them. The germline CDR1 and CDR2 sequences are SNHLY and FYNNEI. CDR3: CASSEKTMGNQPQHF. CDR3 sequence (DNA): TGTGCCAGCAGTGAAAAGACAATGGGCAATCAGCCCCAGCATTTT.

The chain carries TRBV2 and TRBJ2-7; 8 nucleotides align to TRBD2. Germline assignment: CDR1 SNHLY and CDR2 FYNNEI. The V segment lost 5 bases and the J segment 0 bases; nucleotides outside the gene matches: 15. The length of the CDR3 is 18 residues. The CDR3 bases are TGTGCCAGCAGTACGGGACTAGGTTCTTCCTCAATCTCCTACGAGCAGTACTTC. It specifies CASSTGLGSSSISYEQYF.

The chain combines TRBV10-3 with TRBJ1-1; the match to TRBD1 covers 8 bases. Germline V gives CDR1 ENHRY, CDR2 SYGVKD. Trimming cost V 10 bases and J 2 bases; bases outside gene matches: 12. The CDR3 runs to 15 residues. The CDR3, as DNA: TGTGCCAGCAGCCGAACTCAGGGGGCTAACACTGAAGCTTTCTTT. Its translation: CASSRTQGANTEAFF.

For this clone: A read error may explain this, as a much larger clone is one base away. The CDR3 DNA reads TGTGCCAGCAGCCAGGGACAGGGAGATGGCTACACCTTC. The encoded protein is CASSQGQGDGYTF. The chain links TRBV25-1 to TRBJ1-2; 9 nucleotides line up with TRBD1. V gave up 6 bases and J gave up 6 bases; unmatched junction bases: 5. The germline gives CDR1 MGHDK, CDR2 SYGVNS. The CDR3 covers 13 residues.

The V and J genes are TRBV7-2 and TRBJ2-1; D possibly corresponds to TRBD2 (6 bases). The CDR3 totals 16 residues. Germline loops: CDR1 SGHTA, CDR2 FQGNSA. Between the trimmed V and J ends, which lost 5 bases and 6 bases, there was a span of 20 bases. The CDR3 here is CASSQRVGIAANEQFF. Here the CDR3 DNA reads TGTGCCAGCAGCCAGCGGGTGGGGATCGCGGCCAATGAGCAGTTCTTC.

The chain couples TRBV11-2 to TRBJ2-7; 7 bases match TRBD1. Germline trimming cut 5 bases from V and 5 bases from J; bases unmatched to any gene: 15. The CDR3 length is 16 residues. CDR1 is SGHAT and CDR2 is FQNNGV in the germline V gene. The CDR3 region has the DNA TGTGCCAGCAGCCGTAAGTACTTACAGGGGATCGACGAGCAGTACTTC. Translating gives CASSRKYLQGIDEQYF. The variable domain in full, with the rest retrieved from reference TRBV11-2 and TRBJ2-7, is EAGVAQSPRYKIIEKRQSVAFWCNPISGHATLYWYQQILGQGPKLLIQFQNNGVVDDSQLPKDRFSAERLKGVDSTLKIQPAKLEDSAVYLCASSRKYLQGIDEQYFGPGTRLTVT.

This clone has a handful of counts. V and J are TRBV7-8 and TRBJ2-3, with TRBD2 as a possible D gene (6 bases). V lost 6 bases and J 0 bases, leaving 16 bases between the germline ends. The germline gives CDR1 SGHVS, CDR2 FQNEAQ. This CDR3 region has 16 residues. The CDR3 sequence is CASRLLGGFSTDTQYF. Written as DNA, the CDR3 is TGTGCCAGCAGGTTACTCGGGGGATTTAGCACAGATACGCAGTATTTT.

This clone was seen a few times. CDR3 region: CASSVNTGGNEKLFF. CDR3 DNA sequence: TGTGCCAGCAGCGTAAATACAGGGGGAAATGAAAAACTGTTTTTT. The V gene is TRBV9, the J gene TRBJ1-4; TRBD1 agrees at 8 bases. With V trimmed by 1 base and J by 5 bases, 4 bases remained unmatched. This CDR3 has 15 residues. CDR1 is SGDLS, CDR2 YYNGEE, per germline.

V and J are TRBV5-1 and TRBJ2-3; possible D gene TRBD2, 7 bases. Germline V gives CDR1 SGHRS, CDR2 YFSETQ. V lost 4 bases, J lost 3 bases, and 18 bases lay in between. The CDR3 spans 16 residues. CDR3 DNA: TGCGCCAGCAGCCGTCTGGGAGGGGGGGGTACAGATACGCAGTATTTT. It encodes CASSRLGGGGTDTQYF.

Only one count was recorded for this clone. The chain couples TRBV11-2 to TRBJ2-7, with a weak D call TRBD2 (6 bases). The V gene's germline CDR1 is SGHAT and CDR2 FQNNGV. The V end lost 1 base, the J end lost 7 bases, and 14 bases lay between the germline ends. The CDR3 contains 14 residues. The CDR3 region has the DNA TGTGCCAGCAGCTTAGGTGTTGGAGGGTTTGAGCAGTACTTC. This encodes CASSLGVGGFEQYF.

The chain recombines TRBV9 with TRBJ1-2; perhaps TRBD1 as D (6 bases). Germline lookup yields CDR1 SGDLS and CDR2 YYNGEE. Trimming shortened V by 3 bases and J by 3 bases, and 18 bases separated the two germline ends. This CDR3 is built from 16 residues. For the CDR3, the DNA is TGTGCCAGCAGCGGACGCCCACAGGGTCTTGACTATGGCTACACCTTC. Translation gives CASSGRPQGLDYGYTF.

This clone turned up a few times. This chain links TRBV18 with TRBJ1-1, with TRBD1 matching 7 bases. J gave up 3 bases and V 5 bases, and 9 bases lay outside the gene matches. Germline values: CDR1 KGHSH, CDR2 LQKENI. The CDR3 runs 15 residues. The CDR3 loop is CASSTLQGSDTEAFF. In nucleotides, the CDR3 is TGTGCCAGCTCAACGCTACAGGGGTCGGACACTGAAGCTTTCTTT. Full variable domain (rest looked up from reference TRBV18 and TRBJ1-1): NAGVMQNPRHLVRRRGQEARLRCSPMKGHSHVYWYRQLPEEGLKFMVYLQKENIIDESGMPKERFSAEFPKEGPSILRIQQVVRGDSAAYFCASSTLQGSDTEAFFGQGTRLTVV.

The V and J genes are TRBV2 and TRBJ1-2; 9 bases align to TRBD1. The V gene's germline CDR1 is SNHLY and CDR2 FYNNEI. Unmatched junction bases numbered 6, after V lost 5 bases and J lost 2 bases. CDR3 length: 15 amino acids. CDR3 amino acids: CASSQDRGENYGYTF. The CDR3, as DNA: TGTGCCAGCAGTCAGGACAGGGGTGAGAACTATGGCTACACCTTC. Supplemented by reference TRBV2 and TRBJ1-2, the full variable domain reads EPEVTQTPSHQVTQMGQEVILRCVPISNHLYFYWYRQILGQKVEFLVSFYNNEISEKSEIFDDQFSVERPDGSNFTLKIRSTKLEDSAMYFCASSQDRGENYGYTFGSGTRLTVV.

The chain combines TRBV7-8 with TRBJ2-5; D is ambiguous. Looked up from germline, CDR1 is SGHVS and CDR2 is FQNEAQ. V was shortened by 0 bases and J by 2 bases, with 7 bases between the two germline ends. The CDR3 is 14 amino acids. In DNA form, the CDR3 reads TGTGCCAGCAGCTTAGCGGGCTCACAAGAGACCCAGTACTTC. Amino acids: CASSLAGSQETQYF. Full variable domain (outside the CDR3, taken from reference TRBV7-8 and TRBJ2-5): GAGVSQSPRYKVAKRGQDVALRCDPISGHVSLFWYQQALGQGPEFLTYFQNEAQLDKSGLPSDRFFAERPEGSVSTLKIQRTQQEDSAVYLCASSLAGSQETQYFGPGTRLLVL.

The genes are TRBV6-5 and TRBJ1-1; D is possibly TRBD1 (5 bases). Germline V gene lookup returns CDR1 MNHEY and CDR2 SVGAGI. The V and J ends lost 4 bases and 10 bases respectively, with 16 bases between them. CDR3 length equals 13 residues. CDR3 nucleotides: TGTGCCAGCAGTTCCGGGCCCCCGCAGGGAGCTTTCTTT. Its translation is CASSSGPPQGAFF.

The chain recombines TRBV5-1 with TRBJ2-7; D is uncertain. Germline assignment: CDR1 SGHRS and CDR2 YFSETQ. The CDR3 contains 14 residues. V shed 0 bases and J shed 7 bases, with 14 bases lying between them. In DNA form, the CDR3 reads TGCGCCAGCAGCTTGGCCCCCCCTAATGAAGAGCAGTACTTC. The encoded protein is CASSLAPPNEEQYF.